The rows below give T cell receptor beta chains drawn from one sample of a study of radiotherapy plus CTLA-4 blockade in lung cancer. The repertoire was sequenced with immunoSEQ multiplex PCR; TCRdb's copy has only in-frame clones and lacks some. This sample carries 95,000 to 150,000 clones, over 80% of them seen once, and the ten largest clones take approximately 7.2%. Sequenced here: peripheral blood, sampled from a patient treated with radiotherapy plus ipilimumab. These receptor sequences come from a human donor with non-small cell lung cancer that progressed on radiotherapy plus ipilimumab. Each CDR3 is given with its conserved first and last residue. D genes are given only for firm matches. The size entry is marked missing in some rows and otherwise reads once, few, many or a size class.

>NA|TRBJ1-3|TRBV2|NA
CASSGAGGSGNTIYF
TGTGCCAGCAGTGGGGCGGGAGGCTCTGGAAACACCATATATTTT
>once|TRBJ2-7|TRBV6-6|NA
CAAGRKFEQYF
TGTGCCGCGGGGAGAAAGTTCGAACAGTACTTC
>NA|TRBJ2-5|TRBV29-1|TRBD1
CSATGQGNGETQYF
TGCAGCGCTACCGGACAGGGGAATGGAGAGACCCAGTACTTC
>NA|TRBJ1-2|TRBV6-5|NA
CASSYSIDGRGGYTF
TGTGCCAGCAGTTACTCAATCGACGGAAGGGGTGGCTACACCTTC
>NA|TRBJ2-7|TRBV5-4|TRBD1
CASSFGQGETYEQYF
TGTGCCAGCAGCTTCGGACAGGGAGAGACCTACGAGCAGTACTTC
>NA|TRBJ1-2|TRBV2|NA
CASQGILYYGYTF
TGTGCCAGCCAAGGGATTCTGTACTATGGCTACACCTTC
>NA|TRBJ2-1|TRBV9|NA
CASSVDGSNNYNEQFF
TGTGCCAGCAGCGTAGATGGCTCGAATAACTACAATGAGCAGTTCTTC
>NA|TRBJ2-7|TRBV5-6|NA
CASSGRGTYEQYF
TGTGCCAGCAGCGGCCGGGGGACCTACGAGCAGTACTTC
>NA|TRBJ1-1|TRBV9|TRBD1
CASSANPWTGGIEAFF
TGTGCCAGCAGCGCAAACCCCTGGACAGGGGGTATTGAAGCTTTCTTT
>NA|TRBJ2-3|TRBV7-9|NA
CASSPPVGGGTDTQYF
TGTGCCAGCAGCCCCCCAGTTGGCGGGGGCACAGATACGCAGTATTTT
>NA|TRBJ2-2|TRBV9|TRBD2
CASSEGLAGGEAGELFF
TGTGCCAGCAGCGAGGGACTAGCGGGAGGAGAGGCCGGGGAGCTGTTTTTT
>NA|TRBJ2-7|TRBV21-1|NA
CASSSYLRDYPSYEQYF
TGTGCCAGCAGCTCCTACTTGAGGGACTATCCGTCCTACGAGCAGTACTTC
>NA|TRBJ2-2|TRBV2|NA
CASGGLADTGELFF
TGTGCCAGCGGGGGTCTAGCAGACACCGGGGAGCTGTTTTTT
>NA|TRBJ2-7|TRBV5-1|NA
CASSLFPSSYEQYF
TGCGCCAGCAGCTTGTTTCCGAGCTCCTACGAGCAGTACTTC
>NA|TRBJ1-2|TRBV27|TRBD1
CASRPGQERFGYTF
TGTGCCAGCAGGCCGGGACAGGAAAGATTTGGCTACACCTTC
>NA|TRBJ1-3|TRBV4-2|NA
CASSQVAGNSGNTIYF
TGTGCCAGCAGCCAAGTTGCCGGGAACTCTGGAAACACCATATATTTT